This paragraph reports one TCR beta chain. The data were produced by immunoSEQ multiplex PCR, yet TCRdb's version contains in-frame clones alone and is incomplete. This table has more than 25,000 clones, roughly 87% appearing once. These data are taken from a study of blood T cell repertoires in COVID-19. Study summary: Researchers got acute and convalescent COVID-19 samples from the United States, Italy and Spain.

This receptor was taken from a man aged 55 to 70 with active COVID-19. Sequencing input: peripheral blood.

The CDR3 coding sequence is TGTGCCAGCAGCCAACCGACAGGGGGTAATGAAAAACTGTTTTTT. It specifies CASSQPTGGNEKLFF. The chain uses TRBV7-2 and TRBJ1-4, with 9 nucleotides matching TRBD1. The CDR3 is 15 amino acids. CDR1 and CDR2 from the germline V gene are SGHTA and FQGNSA. The ends lost 5 bases at V and 4 bases at J; junction bases unmatched: 5.